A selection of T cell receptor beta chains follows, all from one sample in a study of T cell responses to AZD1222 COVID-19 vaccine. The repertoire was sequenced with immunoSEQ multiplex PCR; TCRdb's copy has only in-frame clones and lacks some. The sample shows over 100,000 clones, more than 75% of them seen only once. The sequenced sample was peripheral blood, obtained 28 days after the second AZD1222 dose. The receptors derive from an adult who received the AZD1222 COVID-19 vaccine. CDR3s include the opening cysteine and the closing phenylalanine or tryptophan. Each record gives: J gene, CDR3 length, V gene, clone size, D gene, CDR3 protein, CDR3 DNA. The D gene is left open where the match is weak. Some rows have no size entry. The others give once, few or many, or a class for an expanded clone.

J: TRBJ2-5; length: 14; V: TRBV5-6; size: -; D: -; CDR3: CASSSGAAQETQYF; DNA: TGTGCCAGCAGCTCTGGGGCTGCCCAAGAGACCCAGTACTTC
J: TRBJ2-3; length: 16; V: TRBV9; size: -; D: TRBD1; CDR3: CASNGWGTGSTDTQYF; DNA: TGTGCCAGCAACGGATGGGGGACAGGAAGCACAGATACGCAGTATTTT
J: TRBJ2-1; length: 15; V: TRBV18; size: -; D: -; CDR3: CASSGSALLNNEQFF; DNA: TGTGCCAGCTCAGGGTCGGCACTACTCAACAATGAGCAGTTCTTC
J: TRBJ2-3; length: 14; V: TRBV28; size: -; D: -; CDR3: CASSFSWQMGTQYF; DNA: TGTGCCAGCAGTTTCTCATGGCAGATGGGTACGCAGTATTTT
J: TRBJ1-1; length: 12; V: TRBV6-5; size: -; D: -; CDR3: CASSSGVTEAFF; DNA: TGTGCCAGCAGTTCCGGGGTCACTGAAGCTTTCTTT
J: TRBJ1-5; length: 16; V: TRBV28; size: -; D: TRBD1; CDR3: CASSIFYRGLGQPQHF; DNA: TGTGCCAGCAGTATTTTTTACAGGGGGCTAGGACAGCCCCAGCATTTT
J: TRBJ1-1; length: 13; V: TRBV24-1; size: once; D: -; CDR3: CATAQGMNTEAFF; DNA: TGTGCCACCGCACAGGGAATGAACACTGAAGCTTTCTTT
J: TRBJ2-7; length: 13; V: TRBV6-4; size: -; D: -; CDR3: CASSDSEQGEQYF; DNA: TGTGCCAGCAGTGACTCGGAGCAGGGCGAGCAGTACTTC
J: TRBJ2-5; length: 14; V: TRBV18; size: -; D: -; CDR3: CASSPVANQETQYF; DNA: TGTGCCAGCTCTCCCGTGGCGAACCAAGAGACCCAGTACTTC
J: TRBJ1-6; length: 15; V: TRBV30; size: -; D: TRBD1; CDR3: CAWSTGGTGNSPLHF; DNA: TGTGCCTGGTCAACTGGAGGGACAGGCAATTCACCCCTCCACTTT
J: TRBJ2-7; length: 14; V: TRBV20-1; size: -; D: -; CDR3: CSASRQGFSYEQYF; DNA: TGCAGTGCTAGTCGCCAGGGATTCTCCTACGAGCAGTACTTC
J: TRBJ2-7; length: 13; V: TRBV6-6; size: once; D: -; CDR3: CASTSLWSYEQYF; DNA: TGTGCCAGCACCTCCCTCTGGAGCTACGAGCAGTACTTC
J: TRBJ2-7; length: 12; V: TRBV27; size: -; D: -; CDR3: CASSLSGTVQYF; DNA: TGTGCCAGCAGTTTATCCGGTACGGTGCAGTACTTC
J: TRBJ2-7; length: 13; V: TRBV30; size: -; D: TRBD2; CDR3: CAWNLAGPYEQYF; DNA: TGTGCCTGGAATCTAGCGGGACCCTACGAGCAGTACTTC
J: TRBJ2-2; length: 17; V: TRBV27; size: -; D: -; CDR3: CASSLTGFWKNTGELFF; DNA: TGTGCCAGCAGTCTGACAGGATTCTGGAAAAACACCGGGGAGCTGTTTTTT
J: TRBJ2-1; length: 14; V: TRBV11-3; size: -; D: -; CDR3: CASSLAGPGNEQFF; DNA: TGTGCCAGCAGCTTAGCGGGCCCGGGCAATGAGCAGTTCTTC
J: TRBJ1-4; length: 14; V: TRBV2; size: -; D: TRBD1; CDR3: CASRPGQRNEKLFF; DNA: TGTGCCAGCAGACCGGGACAGAGGAATGAAAAACTGTTTTTT
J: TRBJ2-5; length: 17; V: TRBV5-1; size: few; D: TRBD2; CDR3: CASSPGLAGVLMETQYF; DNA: TGCGCCAGCAGCCCCGGACTAGCGGGAGTCCTCATGGAGACCCAGTACTTC
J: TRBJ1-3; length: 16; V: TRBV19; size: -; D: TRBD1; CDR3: CASSTRQGYSGNTIYF; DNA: TGTGCCAGTAGTACACGACAGGGCTACTCTGGAAACACCATATATTTT
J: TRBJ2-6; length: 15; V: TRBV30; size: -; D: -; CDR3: CAWSYGAAGANVLTF; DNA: TGTGCCTGGAGTTACGGGGCGGCTGGGGCCAACGTCCTGACTTTC
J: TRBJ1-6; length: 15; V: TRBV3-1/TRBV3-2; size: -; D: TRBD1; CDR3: CASSQTGAADSPLHF; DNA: TGTGCCAGCAGCCAGACAGGGGCGGCGGATTCACCCCTCCACTTT
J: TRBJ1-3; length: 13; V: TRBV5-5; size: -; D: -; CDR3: CASSSGPGNTIYF; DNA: TGTGCCAGCAGCTCAGGGCCTGGAAACACCATATATTTT
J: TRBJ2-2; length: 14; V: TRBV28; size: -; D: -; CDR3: CASSFIRDTGELFF; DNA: TGTGCCAGCAGTTTTATCAGGGACACCGGGGAGCTGTTTTTT
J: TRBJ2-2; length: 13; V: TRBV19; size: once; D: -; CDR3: CASSPRTTGELFF; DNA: TGTGCCAGTAGTCCTCGAACGACCGGGGAGCTGTTTTTT
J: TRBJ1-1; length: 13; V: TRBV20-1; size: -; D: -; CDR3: CSASQQPLTEAFF; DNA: TGCAGTGCTAGTCAACAACCCCTCACTGAAGCTTTCTTT
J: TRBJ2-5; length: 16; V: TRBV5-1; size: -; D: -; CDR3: CASSGQSRTGGETQYF; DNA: TGCGCCAGCAGCGGACAATCCAGGACAGGAGGGGAGACCCAGTACTTC
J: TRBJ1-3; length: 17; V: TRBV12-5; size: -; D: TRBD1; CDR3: CASGPAWDRGTGNTIYF; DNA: TGTGCTAGTGGCCCCGCCTGGGACAGGGGGACTGGAAACACCATATATTTT
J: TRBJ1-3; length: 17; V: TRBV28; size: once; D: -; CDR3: CASIGSPSSDSGNTIYF; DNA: TGTGCCAGCATCGGCTCCCCCTCTTCCGACTCTGGAAACACCATATATTTT
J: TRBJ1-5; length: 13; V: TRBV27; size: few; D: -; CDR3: CASTMSYNQPQHF; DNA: TGTGCCAGCACGATGTCTTACAATCAGCCCCAGCATTTT
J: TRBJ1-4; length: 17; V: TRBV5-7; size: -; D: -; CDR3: CASSLFVLGRCLEKLFF; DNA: TGTGCCAGCAGCTTGTTCGTATTGGGGCGGTGTCTCGAAAAACTGTTTTTT
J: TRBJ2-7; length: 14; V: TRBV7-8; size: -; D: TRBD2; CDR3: CASSFRGGTYEQYF; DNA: TGTGCCAGCAGCTTCCGGGGAGGGACCTACGAGCAGTACTTC
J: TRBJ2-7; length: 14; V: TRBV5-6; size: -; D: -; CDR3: CASSLVLSGYEQYF; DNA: TGTGCCAGCAGCTTGGTCCTGAGTGGCTACGAGCAGTACTTC
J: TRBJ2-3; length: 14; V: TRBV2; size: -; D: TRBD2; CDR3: CASMGTSGTDTQYF; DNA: TGTGCCAGCATGGGGACTAGCGGCACAGATACGCAGTATTTT
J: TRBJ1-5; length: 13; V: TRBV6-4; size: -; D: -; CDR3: CASSASPNQPQHF; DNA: TGTGCCAGCAGTGCCTCTCCAAATCAGCCCCAGCATTTT
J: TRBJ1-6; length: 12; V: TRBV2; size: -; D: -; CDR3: CASKERNSPLHF; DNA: TGTGCCAGCAAGGAGCGCAATTCACCCCTCCACTTT
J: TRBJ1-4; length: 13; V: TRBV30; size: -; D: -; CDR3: CAWTPGPGEKLFF; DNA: TGTGCCTGGACCCCAGGGCCCGGTGAAAAACTGTTTTTT
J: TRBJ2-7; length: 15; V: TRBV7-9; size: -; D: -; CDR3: CASSLTGSMAYEQYF; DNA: TGTGCCAGCAGCTTAACGGGCTCCATGGCCTACGAGCAGTACTTC
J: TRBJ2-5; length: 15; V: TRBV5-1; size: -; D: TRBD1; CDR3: CASSSSGTGEETQYF; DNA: TGCGCCAGCAGCTCATCCGGGACAGGGGAAGAGACCCAGTACTTC
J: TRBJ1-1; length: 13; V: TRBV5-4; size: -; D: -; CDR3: CASSFGGSQGAFF; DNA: TGTGCCAGCAGCTTTGGAGGGAGCCAGGGCGCTTTCTTT
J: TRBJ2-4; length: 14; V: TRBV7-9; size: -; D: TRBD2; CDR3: CASSLMTSEDIQYF; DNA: TGTGCCAGCAGCTTAATGACTAGCGAGGACATTCAGTACTTC
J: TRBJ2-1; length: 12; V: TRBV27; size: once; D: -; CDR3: CASRKDRNEQFF; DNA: TGTGCCAGCAGGAAGGACAGAAATGAGCAGTTCTTC
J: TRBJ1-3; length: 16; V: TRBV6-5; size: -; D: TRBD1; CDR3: CASSWDRESSGNTIYF; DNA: TGTGCCAGCAGTTGGGACAGGGAGAGCTCTGGAAACACCATATATTTT
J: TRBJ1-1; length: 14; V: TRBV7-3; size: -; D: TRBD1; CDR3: CASKKIPTGGPAFF; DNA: TGTGCCAGCAAAAAAATTCCGACAGGGGGCCCAGCTTTCTTT
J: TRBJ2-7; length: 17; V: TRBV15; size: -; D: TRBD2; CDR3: CATSRDASSGSSYEQYF; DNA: TGTGCCACCAGCAGAGATGCCTCTAGCGGGTCTTCCTACGAGCAGTACTTC
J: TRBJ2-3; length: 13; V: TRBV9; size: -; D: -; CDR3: CASSVGGGGPQYF; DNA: TGTGCCAGCAGCGTAGGAGGGGGAGGGCCGCAGTATTTT
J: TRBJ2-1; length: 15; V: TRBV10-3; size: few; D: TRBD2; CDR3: CAISGIWGLVLEQFF; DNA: TGTGCCATCAGCGGGATTTGGGGACTAGTTCTCGAGCAGTTCTTC
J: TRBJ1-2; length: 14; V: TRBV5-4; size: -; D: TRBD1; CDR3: CASSMDRGGYGYTF; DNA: TGTGCCAGCAGCATGGACAGGGGCGGGTATGGCTACACCTTC
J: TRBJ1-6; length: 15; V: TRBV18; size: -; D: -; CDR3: CASSPTAAVGSPLHF; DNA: TGTGCCAGCTCACCAACAGCGGCAGTAGGGTCACCCCTCCACTTT
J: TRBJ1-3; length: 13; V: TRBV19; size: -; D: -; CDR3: CASTDLSGNTIYF; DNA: TGTGCCAGTACGGACCTATCTGGAAACACCATATATTTT
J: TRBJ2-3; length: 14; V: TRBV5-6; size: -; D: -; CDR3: CASSWATGTDTQYF; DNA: TGTGCCAGCAGCTGGGCGACGGGCACAGATACGCAGTATTTT
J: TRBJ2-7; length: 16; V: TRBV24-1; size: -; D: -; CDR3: CATSALFSTGLYEQYF; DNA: TGTGCCACCAGTGCTTTATTCTCTACTGGCCTCTACGAGCAGTACTTC
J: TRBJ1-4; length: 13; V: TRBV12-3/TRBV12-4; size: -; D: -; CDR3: CASSYLNEPELFF; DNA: TGTGCCAGCAGCTACTTGAACGAGCCCGAACTGTTTTTT